A selection of T cell receptor beta chains follows, all from one sample in a study of brain T cells in children with intractable seizures. The protocol was immunoSEQ multiplex PCR, while the TCRdb copy is restricted to in-frame clones and leaves out a portion. The sample records some 10,000 clones, 69% being singletons. Sequencing used resected brain tissue, obtained at surgery. Source of these receptors: a girl aged 2-10 years with tuberous sclerosis and intractable seizures. Each CDR3 is given with its conserved first and last residue. The D gene is left open where the match is weak. Clone size is given for some rows only: seen once, a few or many times, or a class if the clone is expanded.

>TRBJ1-1|NA|TRBV6-5|NA
CASRTQGLQAFF
TGTGCCAGCAGGACACAGGGCTTACAAGCTTTCTTT
>TRBJ2-5|NA|TRBV27|NA
CASSFGGAYQETQYF
TGTGCCAGCAGTTTTGGCGGGGCGTACCAAGAGACCCAGTACTTC
>TRBJ2-3|NA|TRBV7-2|NA
CASSLGDRRRTPDTDTQYF
TGTGCCAGCAGCTTAGGCGACCGGCGGAGGACACCAGACACAGATACGCAGTATTTT
>TRBJ2-1|TRBD2|TRBV5-1|NA
CASSLASGIYNEQFF
TGCGCCAGCAGCTTGGCTAGCGGGATCTACAATGAGCAGTTCTTC
>TRBJ2-1|NA|TRBV10-3|NA
CATKARTEQFF
TGTGCCACCAAGGCTAGGACAGAGCAGTTCTTC
>TRBJ2-3|TRBD2|TRBV5-8|NA
CASSYTSGGTYGTDTQYF
TGTGCCAGCAGTTATACTAGCGGGGGGACCTACGGCACAGATACGCAGTATTTT
>TRBJ1-1|NA|TRBV5-1|few
CASSLGGNTEAFF
TGCGCCAGCAGCCTTGGGGGGAACACTGAAGCTTTCTTT
>TRBJ1-1|TRBD1|TRBV4-1|NA
CASSQGDRDYAEAFF
TGCGCCAGCAGCCAGGGGGACAGGGATTATGCTGAAGCTTTCTTT
>TRBJ1-1|NA|TRBV3-1/TRBV3-2|NA
CASSQGDTAFF
TGTGCCAGCAGCCAGGGAGACACCGCTTTCTTT
>TRBJ2-1|NA|TRBV18|NA
CASSRTIDEQFF
TGTGCCAGCTCACGAACAATCGATGAGCAGTTCTTC
>TRBJ2-5|NA|TRBV9|NA
CASSVAGGEETQYF
TGTGCCAGCAGCGTAGCAGGAGGGGAAGAGACCCAGTACTTC
>TRBJ1-6|TRBD1|TRBV7-9|medium-sized
CASSHGQGFYNSPLHF
TGTGCCAGCAGCCACGGACAGGGCTTTTATAATTCACCCCTCCACTTT
>TRBJ1-5|NA|TRBV10-3|few
CAISDLGGQGQPQHF
TGTGCCATCAGTGATCTCGGGGGGCAGGGTCAGCCCCAGCATTTT
>TRBJ1-2|NA|TRBV5-6|NA
CASAIGGPGYTF
TGTGCCAGCGCCATAGGGGGGCCGGGCTACACCTTC
>TRBJ2-5|NA|TRBV4-2|NA
CASSQDPSRQGETQYF
TGTGCCAGCAGCCAAGATCCAAGCCGTCAAGGCGAGACCCAGTACTTC
>TRBJ2-6|NA|TRBV19|NA
CASTRGNSGANVLTF
TGTGCCAGTACTAGGGGGAACTCTGGGGCCAACGTCCTGACTTTC
>TRBJ1-1|TRBD1|TRBV24-1|large
CATASGTGSNTEAFF
TGTGCCACCGCCTCCGGGACAGGGAGCAACACTGAAGCTTTCTTT
>TRBJ1-2|NA|TRBV4-1|NA
CASSQTQDISISYGYTF
TGCGCCAGCAGCCAAACACAAGACATCTCAATTTCCTATGGCTACACCTTC
>TRBJ2-5|NA|TRBV6-1|NA
CASSETLDRRETQYF
TGTGCCAGCAGTGAGACCCTAGACAGGCGAGAGACCCAGTACTTC
>TRBJ1-6|NA|TRBV5-6|NA
CASSLGGGRNSPLHF
TGTGCCAGCAGCTTGGGAGGGGGGAGGAATTCACCCCTCCACTTT
>TRBJ2-1|NA|TRBV7-6|medium-sized
CASSLGPSSYNEQFF
TGTGCCAGCAGCTTAGGGCCCAGCTCCTACAATGAGCAGTTCTTC
>TRBJ2-3|NA|TRBV6-6|NA
CASTKDPSTDTQYF
TGTGCCAGCACCAAAGACCCCTCCACAGATACGCAGTATTTT